Below are 5 T cell receptor beta chains sequenced from a single sample in a study of T cell repertoires in cytomegalovirus infection. TCRdb analysed the reads with MiXCR anew, one entry per CDR3 protein. The sample records about 700,000 distinct CDR3 sequences, around 35% being singletons. These receptors lack a known antigen. The sample was cultured PBMCs, taken from culture after CMV antigen stimulation. The receptors here all came from a human donor in good health (CMV status not recorded). Some clones in this sample may be carry-over from other donors' samples.

This clonotype showed up just a few times. CDR3: CASSLLGDLYNEQFF. The CDR3 nucleotides read TGTGCCAGCAGTTTATTAGGGGATCTTTACAATGAGCAGTTCTTC. The chain couples TRBV27 to TRBJ2-1; the D gene is possibly TRBD1 (5 bases). Germline assignment: CDR1 MNHEY and CDR2 SMNVEV (reference sequence). The V gene lost 1 base and the J gene lost 4 bases, with 11 bases spanning the gap. This CDR3 comprises 15 residues.

V usage is TRBV7-8 and J usage is TRBJ2-2; TRBD1 matches at 11 bases. This CDR3 region has 19 residues. The germline V gene has CDR1 SGHVS and CDR2 FQNEAQ. The J segment lost 13 bases and the V segment lost 4 bases, leaving 23 bases of the junction unmatched. The CDR3 DNA reads TGTGCCAGCAGCTCGCGATGGGACAGGGGGATCGTCAAAACCGGGCGGCTGTTTTTT. It specifies CASSSRWDRGIVKTGRLFF.

The V call is TRBV7-2, the J call TRBJ2-7, with D uncertain. Germline V gene lookup returns CDR1 SGHTA and CDR2 FQGNSA. V was shortened by 1 base and J by 6 bases, with 10 bases between the two germline ends. CDR3 length: 13 residues. The DNA for the CDR3 is TGTGCCAGCAGCTTAGGTTTATCCGGCGAGCAGTACTTC. It translates to CASSLGLSGEQYF.

The J gene is TRBJ2-2, the V gene TRBV28; D possibly matches TRBD1 or TRBD2 (6 bases each). The CDR3 is 17 amino acids. The germline V gene has CDR1 MDHEN and CDR2 SYDVKM. V was clipped by 2 bases and J by 5 bases, with 18 bases between them. The CDR3 protein is CASSLGRRDKQTGELFF. The CDR3 coding sequence is TGTGCCAGCAGTTTAGGGCGGAGGGACAAACAAACCGGGGAGCTGTTTTTT. Full variable domain (remainder filled in from reference TRBV28 and TRBJ2-2): DVKVTQSSRYLVKRTGEKVFLECVQDMDHENMFWYRQDPGLGLRLIYFSYDVKMKEKGDIPEGYSVSREKKERFSLILESASTNQTSMYLCASSLGRRDKQTGELFFGEGSRLTVL.

This clonotype has ten or more counts. The rearrangement links TRBV7-2 to TRBJ1-3; TRBD1 aligns across 8 bases. V dropped 4 bases and J dropped 1; count of bases not matched to a gene: 3. In germline, CDR1 is SGHTA, CDR2 FQGNSA. The CDR3 is 15 amino acids. The CDR3 here is CASSSRGPSGNTIYF. CDR3 DNA sequence: TGTGCCAGCAGCTCCAGGGGGCCTTCTGGAAACACCATATATTTT.